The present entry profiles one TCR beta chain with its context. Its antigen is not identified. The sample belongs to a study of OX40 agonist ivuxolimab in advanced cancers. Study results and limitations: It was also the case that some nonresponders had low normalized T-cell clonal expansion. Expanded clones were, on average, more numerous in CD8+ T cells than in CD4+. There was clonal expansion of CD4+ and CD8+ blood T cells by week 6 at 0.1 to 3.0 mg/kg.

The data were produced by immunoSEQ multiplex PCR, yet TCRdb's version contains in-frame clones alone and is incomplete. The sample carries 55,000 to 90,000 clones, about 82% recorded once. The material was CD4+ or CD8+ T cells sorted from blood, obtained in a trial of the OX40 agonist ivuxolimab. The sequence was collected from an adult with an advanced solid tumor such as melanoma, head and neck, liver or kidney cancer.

CDR3 residues: CASSRELYNEQFF. The CDR3 DNA is TGTGCCAGCAGCCGCGAGCTATACAATGAGCAGTTCTTC. V usage is TRBV11-2 and J usage is TRBJ2-1; D gene unclear. The V and J ends lost 5 bases and 4 bases respectively, with 9 bases between them. This CDR3 contains 13 residues. Germline V gene sequence: CDR1 SGHAT, CDR2 FQNNGV.